This T cell receptor (beta chain) was documented in a study of T cell repertoires in cytomegalovirus infection (dated by TCRdb to the late 2010s). For context, the study as a whole: Peptide stimulations targeted recently identified HLA-C-restricted CMV epitopes, whose presentation resists viral immunomodulation, together with well-studied HLA-B-restricted epitopes. Donor HLA type was relevant to the analysis, as public TCR beta signatures indicated carriage of CMV infection together with the matching HLA type.

This clonotype was picked up a small number of times. It lacks a known antigen. The sample holds no much larger clone one base away, and base qualities are not on file. Findings and caveats that apply to the study as a whole: In both this cohort and an independent roughly 350-donor cohort, the cumulative frequency of public TCR beta family members distinguished carriers of CMV infection plus the relevant HLA type. The ex vivo response was dominated by HLA-C-restricted CMV-specific TCR beta clonotypes, which also provided the single most frequent clonotype in two of eight donors.

Sequenced using an Illumina HiSeq 1500. TCRdb cleaned the public reads at Q25 with fastp, built clones with MiXCR and kept in-frame beta chains. Each entry merges the rows of one CDR3 protein and shows their most common DNA and genes. The sample table lists 900,000 to 950,000 distinct CDR3 sequences, roughly 31% of them with a count of one. The ten largest account for roughly 12% of the sample. The sample's treatment or condition label, decoded: in vitro stimulation with specific CMV peptide epitopes to enrich CMV-specific T cells. The junction carries 12 bases between V and J, which are trimmed by 0 bases and 0 bases respectively. Based on the germline V gene, the CDR1 and CDR2 sequences are SQVTM and ANQGSEA. The CDR3 holds 15 amino acids from the cysteine to the phenylalanine. The CDR3 DNA has 45 bases and is translated from base 1.

The receptor comes from a human donor in good health (CMV status not recorded). Some clones in this sample may be carry-over from other donors' samples. The material was cultured CD8+ T cells from PBMCs, obtained from culture after CMV antigen stimulation. The chain is assembled from TRBV29-1 and TRBJ2-7; a tentative D match to TRBD2 spans 5 bases. The CDR3 reads as follows: CSVEEEEGSSYEQYF. The DNA sequence is given as TGCAGCGTTGAAGAGGAGGAAGGAAGCTCCTACGAGCAGTACTTC.